The subject of this entry is one T cell receptor beta chain. The CDR3 loop spans 12 amino acids. V lost 6 bases to trimming and J lost 7 bases; unmatched junction nucleotides: 5. The germline V gene encodes CDR1 MNHNS and CDR2 SASEGT. This sample was taken from a study of shared clonotypes between healthy human individuals. Study background: Three plates were used per donor for CD4 naive, three for CD4 memory, two for CD8 naive and one for CD8 memory.

Per the authors' pipeline: ImmunoSEQ sequences covered only the junction and lacked quality scores; filtering therefore differed. Data came from immunoSEQ multiplex PCR; TCRdb stores just in-frame clones and leaves some out. V, J and clone size were drawn from that table, and D and trimming were deduced from the DNA. This repertoire shows 2 million to 2.5 million clones, under 97% found once; its top ten account for approximately 0.13%. The rearrangement links TRBV6-1 to TRBJ2-7, with 8 bases fitting TRBD1. Sequenced material: naive CD4+ T cells sorted from blood. The subset: CD45RA+ positively selected. The clonotype was recovered from a young man in good health. CDR3: CASSQTGVEQYF. The CDR3 bases are TGTGCCAGCAGCCAGACAGGGGTTGAGCAGTACTTC.